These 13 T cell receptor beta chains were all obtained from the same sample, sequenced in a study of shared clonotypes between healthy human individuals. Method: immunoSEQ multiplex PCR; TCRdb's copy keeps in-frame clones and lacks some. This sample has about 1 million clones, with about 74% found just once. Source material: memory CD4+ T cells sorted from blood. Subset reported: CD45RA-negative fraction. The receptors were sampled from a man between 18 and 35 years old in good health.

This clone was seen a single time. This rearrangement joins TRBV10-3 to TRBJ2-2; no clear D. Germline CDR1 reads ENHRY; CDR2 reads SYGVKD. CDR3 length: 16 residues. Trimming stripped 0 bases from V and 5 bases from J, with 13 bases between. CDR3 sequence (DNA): TGTGCCATCAGTGAGTCAGTGGGGTACGGGACCGGGGAGCTGTTTTTT. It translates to CAISESVGYGTGELFF.

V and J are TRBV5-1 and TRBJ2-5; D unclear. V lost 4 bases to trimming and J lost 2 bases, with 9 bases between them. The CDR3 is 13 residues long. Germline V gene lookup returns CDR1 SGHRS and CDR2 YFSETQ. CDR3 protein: CASSRAEQETQYF. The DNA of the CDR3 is TGCGCCAGCAGCCGAGCAGAACAAGAGACCCAGTACTTC.

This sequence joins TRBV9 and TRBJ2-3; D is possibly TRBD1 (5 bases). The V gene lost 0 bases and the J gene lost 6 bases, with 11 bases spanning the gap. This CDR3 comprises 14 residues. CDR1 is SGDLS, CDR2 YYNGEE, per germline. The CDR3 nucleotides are TGTGCCAGCAGCGTAGGTCCCAGGGCGGATACGCAGTATTTT. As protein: CASSVGPRADTQYF. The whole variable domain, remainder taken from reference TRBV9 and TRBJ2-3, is DSGVTQTPKHLITATGQRVTLRCSPRSGDLSVYWYQQSLDQGLQFLIQYYNGEERAKGNILERFSAQQFPDLHSELNLSSLELGDSALYFCASSVGPRADTQYFGPGTRLTVL.

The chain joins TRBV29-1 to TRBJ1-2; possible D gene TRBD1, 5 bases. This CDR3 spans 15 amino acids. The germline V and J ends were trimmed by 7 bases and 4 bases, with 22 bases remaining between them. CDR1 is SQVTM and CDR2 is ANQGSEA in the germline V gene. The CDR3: CSALGTEKGIYGYTF. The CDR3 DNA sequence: TGCAGCGCCCTAGGGACGGAAAAGGGAATCTATGGCTACACCTTC.

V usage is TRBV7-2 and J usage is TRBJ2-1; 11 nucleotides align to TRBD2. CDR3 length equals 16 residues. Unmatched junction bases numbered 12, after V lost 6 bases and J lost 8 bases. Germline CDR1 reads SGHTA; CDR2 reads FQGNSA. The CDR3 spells CASRYRGTSGGHEQFF. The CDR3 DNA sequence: TGTGCCAGCAGGTACCGCGGGACTAGCGGCGGCCATGAGCAGTTCTTC.

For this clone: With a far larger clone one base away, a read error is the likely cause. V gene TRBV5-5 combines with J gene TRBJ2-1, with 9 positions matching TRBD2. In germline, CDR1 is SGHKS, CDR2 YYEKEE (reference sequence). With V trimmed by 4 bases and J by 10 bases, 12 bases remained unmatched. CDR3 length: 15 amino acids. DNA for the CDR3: TGTGCCAGCAGCGGAGGGACTGGCGGGAGGGGCGAGCAGTTCTTC. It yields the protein CASSGGTGGRGEQFF. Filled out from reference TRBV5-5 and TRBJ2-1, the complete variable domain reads DAGVTQSPTHLIKTRGQQVTLRCSPISGHKSVSWYQQVLGQGPQFIFQYYEKEERGRGNFPDRFSARQFPNYSSELNVNALLLGDSALYLCASSGGTGGRGEQFFGPGTRLTVL.

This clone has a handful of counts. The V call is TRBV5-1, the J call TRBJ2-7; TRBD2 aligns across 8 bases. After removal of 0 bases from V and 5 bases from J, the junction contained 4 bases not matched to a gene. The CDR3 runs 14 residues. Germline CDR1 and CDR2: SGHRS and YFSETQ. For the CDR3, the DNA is TGCGCCAGCAGCTTGGACGGGGGGGCCCACGAGCAGTACTTC. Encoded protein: CASSLDGGAHEQYF.

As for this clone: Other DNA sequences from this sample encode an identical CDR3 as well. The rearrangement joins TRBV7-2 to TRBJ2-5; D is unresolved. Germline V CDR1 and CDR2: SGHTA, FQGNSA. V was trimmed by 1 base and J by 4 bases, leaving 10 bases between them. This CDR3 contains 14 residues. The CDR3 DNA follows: TGTGCCAGCAGCTTAGGGTCAGTGGGAGAGACCCAGTACTTC. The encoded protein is CASSLGSVGETQYF.

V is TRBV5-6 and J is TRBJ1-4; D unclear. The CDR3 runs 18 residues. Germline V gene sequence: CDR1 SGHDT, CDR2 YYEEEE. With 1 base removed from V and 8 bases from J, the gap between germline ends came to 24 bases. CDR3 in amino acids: CASSLTVGSGRASEKLFF. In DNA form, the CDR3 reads TGTGCCAGCAGCTTGACTGTGGGGTCGGGCAGAGCAAGCGAAAAACTGTTTTTT.

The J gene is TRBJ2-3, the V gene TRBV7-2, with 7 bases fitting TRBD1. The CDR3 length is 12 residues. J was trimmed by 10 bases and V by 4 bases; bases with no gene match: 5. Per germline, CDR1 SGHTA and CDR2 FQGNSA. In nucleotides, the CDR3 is TGTGCCAGCAGCTCCGAGGGGGCTGCGCAGTATTTT. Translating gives CASSSEGAAQYF.

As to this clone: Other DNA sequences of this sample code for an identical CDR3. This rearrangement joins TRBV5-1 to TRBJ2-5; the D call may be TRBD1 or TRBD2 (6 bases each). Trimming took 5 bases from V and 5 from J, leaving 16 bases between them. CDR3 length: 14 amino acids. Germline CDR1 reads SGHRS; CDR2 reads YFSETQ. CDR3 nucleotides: TGCGCCAGCAGTCGTGAGGGGGGCCGCGAGACCCAGTACTTC. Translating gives CASSREGGRETQYF.

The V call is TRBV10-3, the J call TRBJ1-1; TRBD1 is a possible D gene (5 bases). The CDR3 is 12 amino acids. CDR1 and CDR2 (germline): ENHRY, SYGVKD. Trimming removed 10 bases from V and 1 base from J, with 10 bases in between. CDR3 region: CATEGTNTEAFF. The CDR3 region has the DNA TGTGCCACCGAGGGGACGAACACTGAAGCTTTCTTT.

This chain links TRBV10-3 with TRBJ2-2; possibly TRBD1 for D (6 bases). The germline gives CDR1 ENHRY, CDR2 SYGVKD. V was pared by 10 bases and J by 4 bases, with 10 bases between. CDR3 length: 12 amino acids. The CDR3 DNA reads TGTGCCACCGGGACAACCACCGGGGAGCTGTTTTTT. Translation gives CATGTTTGELFF.